This T cell receptor (beta chain) was documented in a study of Graves' ophthalmopathy and Graves' hyperthyroidism. V lost 5 bases and J 8 bases, leaving 21 bases between the germline ends. CDR3 length: 15 amino acids. The germline CDR1 and CDR2 sequences are MNHNS and SASEGT. This clonotype showed up many times. Hyperthyroidism patients, aged 18 to 65, were newly diagnosed, under 2 months' duration. Additional autoimmune diseases, uncontrolled infections, pregnancy or lactation disqualified patients. TCR beta CDR3 regions were amplified from RNA transcripts. Investigators did first-round RT-PCR with HTBI primers, then second-round multiplex PCR. TCRdb independently ran MiXCR on the multiplex PCR reads; one entry per CDR3 protein. The sample carries about 620,000 distinct CDR3 sequences, 20% to 25% recorded once.

Sequencing used peripheral blood. This clonotype was obtained from a woman in her late teens or twenties with stable Graves' hyperthyroidism. Some clones in this sample may be carry-over from other donors' samples. The chain links TRBV6-1 to TRBJ1-1, with a weak D call TRBD1 (6 bases). The CDR3 loop is CASSRLQGYGLEAFF. The CDR3 DNA reads TGTGCCAGCAGTCGCTTACAGGGCTATGGGCTGGAAGCTTTCTTT.